This entry concerns a single T cell receptor (beta chain). Its target is unknown. The sample comes from a study of T-cell memory formation after mild COVID-19. Study-level background: TCR clusters largely stayed donor specific. Study conclusions and caveats: Contracting CD4+ clones lay largely in CM and EM, with CD8+ ones residing in EMRA. Cross-reactive memory seemingly joined, as some responding clones were found in pre-infection memory.

J lost 4 bases, V lost 3 bases, and 7 bases had no gene match. CDR1 and CDR2 from the germline V gene are SNHLY and FYNNEI. The CDR3 totals 15 residues. The authors produced TCR alpha and TCR beta cDNA libraries with sample barcodes and UMIs by 5'RACE using constant-segment primers. TCRdb reanalysed the 5' RACE reads using MiXCR and keeps one entry per CDR3 protein. The sample carries roughly 190,000 distinct CDR3 sequences, around 30% recorded once. Source material: PBMCs or a T cell subset sorted from them (not recorded which). This receptor was obtained from an adult woman who had mild COVID-19 (a few samples of this study predate the infection). Cell type and time point are not known. This chain links TRBV2 with TRBJ1-1, with 8 bases fitting TRBD1. This CDR3 is CASSDPQGAGTEAFF. In DNA form, the CDR3 reads TGTGCCAGCAGTGACCCTCAGGGGGCGGGCACTGAAGCTTTCTTT.